This T cell receptor beta chain appears in the sequencing data of a study of graft-versus-host responses after intestinal transplantation. As concerns this clone: Its antigen remains unknown.

The CDR3 consists of 17 residues. Trimming cost V 0 bases and J 5 bases, with 19 bases left between them. Germline CDR1 reads KGHSH; CDR2 reads LQKENI. Study findings and constraints: There was an association between peak levels of circulating GvH clones and early post-transplant HvG declines.

Produced via immunoSEQ multiplex PCR; TCRdb's table is partial and in-frame only. The sample has under 8,000 clones; about 97% are singletons. The source was PBMCs, collected 23 days after intestinal transplant. This TCR came from a human patient who received an intestinal transplant, so some T cells may come from the graft donor. The chain uses TRBV18 and TRBJ2-5; D gene unclear. CDR3 DNA: TGTGCCAGCTCACCACCTTACATCCTCAGCGCGAATGAGACCCAGTACTTC. Protein: CASSPPYILSANETQYF. The entire variable domain, with the rest obtained from reference TRBV18 and TRBJ2-5, is as follows: NAGVMQNPRHLVRRRGQEARLRCSPMKGHSHVYWYRQLPEEGLKFMVYLQKENIIDESGMPKERFSAEFPKEGPSILRIQQVVRGDSAAYFCASSPPYILSANETQYFGPGTRLLVL.